Presented here are 26 T cell receptor beta chains from one specimen sequenced in a study of blood T cells in healthy people across ages. A second PCR of 7 to 11 cycles used a sample-barcoded 5' primer and a J-beta primer mix. TCRdb reprocessed the 5' RACE reads via MiXCR and lists one record per CDR3 protein. This table holds about 970,000 distinct CDR3 sequences, just over 50% found once. Input material: blood. The receptors here all came from a woman in her sixties in good health.

This chain links TRBV6-5 with TRBJ2-7; D unclear. There are 15 residues in the CDR3. Trimming removed 3 bases at V and 2 bases at J, with 14 bases between. Germline lookup yields CDR1 MNHEY and CDR2 SVGAGI. The CDR3 DNA sequence: TGTGCCAGCAGTTATATAGACGGTGACACCTACGAGCAGTACTTC. It is translated as CASSYIDGDTYEQYF.

The genes are TRBV6-5 and TRBJ1-1; D is unclear. The CDR3 contains 13 residues. In germline, CDR1 is MNHEY, CDR2 SVGAGI. Trimming shortened V by 0 bases and J by 6 bases, and 8 bases separated the two germline ends. The CDR3: CASSYSPGSEAFF. In nucleotides, the CDR3 is TGTGCCAGCAGTTACTCGCCTGGCTCTGAAGCTTTCTTT.

V is TRBV10-3 and J is TRBJ2-5, with TRBD1 identical over 10 bases. The J call could be wrong; TRBJ2-7 is a better fit for the DNA end. The CDR3 extends over 14 amino acids. CDR1 is ENHRY, CDR2 SYGVKD, per germline. The CDR3 DNA sequence: TGTGCCACCGTCATGGGACAGGGGATTTACGAGCAGTACTTC. Amino acid sequence: CATVMGQGIYEQYF.

The V and J genes are TRBV27 and TRBJ2-1; 9 nucleotides match TRBD1. Germline assignment: CDR1 MNHEY and CDR2 SMNVEV (reference sequence). The CDR3 is 18 amino acids. After removal of 2 bases from V and 0 bases from J, the junction contained 8 bases not matched to a gene. CDR3 sequence reads: CASSLPRTGANSYNEQFF. CDR3 coding DNA: TGTGCCAGCAGTTTACCGAGGACAGGGGCAAACTCCTACAATGAGCAGTTCTTC.

V is TRBV4-3 and J is TRBJ2-4; tentatively, D is TRBD2 (6 bases). The DNA end is a closer match to TRBJ2-7, so the J assignment may be wrong. This CDR3 comprises 14 residues. Germline CDR1 and CDR2: LGHNA and YSLEER. Here the CDR3 DNA reads TGCGCCAGCAGCCAGAGTCGGGACTTCTACGAGCAGTACTTC. Its protein is CASSQSRDFYEQYF.

V and J are TRBV19 and TRBJ2-1, with TRBD2 identical over 7 bases. The CDR3 length is 16 residues. Germline CDR1 LNHDA, CDR2 SQIVND (reference sequence). V lost 0 bases, J lost 1 base, and 3 bases stayed unmatched. CDR3 region: CASSIEASGSYNEQFF. The CDR3 DNA follows: TGTGCCAGTAGTATAGAGGCTAGCGGATCCTACAATGAGCAGTTCTTC.

V gene TRBV7-2 combines with J gene TRBJ1-3; D not resolved. CDR1 and CDR2 (germline): SGHTA, FQGNSA. The CDR3 covers 17 residues. V lost 2 bases and J lost 1, with 15 bases in between. The CDR3 sequence: CASSLRWEHYSGNTIYF. The CDR3 nucleotides are TGTGCCAGCAGCTTACGGTGGGAACATTATTCTGGAAACACCATATATTTT.

The chain couples TRBV7-2 to TRBJ2-2; D remains ambiguous. This CDR3 region has 16 residues. Germline V gene sequence: CDR1 SGHTA, CDR2 FQGNSA. V was clipped by 1 base and J by 1 base, with 10 bases between them. The CDR3 DNA reads TGTGCCAGCAGCTTAGGTGCTTATCTGAACACCGGGGAGCTGTTTTTT. Translation gives CASSLGAYLNTGELFF.

There are a few counts of this clonotype. For the CDR3, the DNA is TGCAGCGTGAACAGGGGCATGGGAGGTAATGAGCAGTTCTTC. This translates into CSVNRGMGGNEQFF. The chain couples TRBV29-1 to TRBJ2-1; tentatively, D is TRBD1 (7 bases). V shed 6 bases and J shed 7 bases, with 19 bases lying between them. The CDR3 is 14 residues long. From germline, CDR1 is SQVTM and CDR2 ANQGSEA.

J is TRBJ2-3 and V is TRBV5-1; tentatively, D is TRBD2 (5 bases). The germline V gene encodes CDR1 SGHRS and CDR2 YFSETQ. V gave up 4 bases and J gave up 5 bases, with 14 bases separating them. The length of the CDR3 is 14 residues. The CDR3 here is CASSQEAGGDTQYF. The DNA for the CDR3 is TGCGCCAGCAGCCAAGAGGCAGGAGGAGATACGCAGTATTTT.

This clonotype was picked up a small number of times. The chain joins TRBV18 to TRBJ2-5; D gene uncertain. CDR1 and CDR2 (germline): KGHSH, LQKENI. Trimming stripped 6 bases from V and 5 bases from J, with 10 bases between. This CDR3 is 12 amino acids long. The CDR3: CASSIRTETQYF. CDR3 in DNA: TGTGCCAGCTCCATCCGTACGGAGACCCAGTACTTC.

This clonotype was counted between two and nine times. V usage is TRBV7-9 and J usage is TRBJ2-7, with D possibly matching TRBD1 (7 bases). This CDR3 is 17 amino acids long. Trimming stripped 1 base from V and 5 bases from J, with 21 bases between. The germline gives CDR1 SEHNR, CDR2 FQNEAQ (reference sequence). The CDR3 DNA is TGTGCCAGCAGCTTAGATTTGGTGCGGGACAGAGGGAACGAGCAGTACTTC. It yields the protein CASSLDLVRDRGNEQYF. Full variable domain (outside the CDR3, taken from reference TRBV7-9 and TRBJ2-7): DTGVSQNPRHKITKRGQNVTFRCDPISEHNRLYWYRQTLGQGPEFLTYFQNEAQLEKSRLLSDRFSAERPKGSFSTLEIQRTEQGDSAMYLCASSLDLVRDRGNEQYFGPGTRLTVT.

The chain combines TRBV20-1 with TRBJ2-4; D may be TRBD1 (5 bases). Germline V gene sequence: CDR1 DFQATT, CDR2 SNEGSKA (reference sequence). V was shortened by 6 bases and J by 9 bases, with 21 bases between the two germline ends. The CDR3 contains 14 residues. The CDR3 loop is CSALKEQGSSIQYF. The DNA of the CDR3 is TGCAGTGCCCTTAAGGAGCAGGGAAGTAGCATTCAGTACTTC.

Only a few counts were recorded for this clonotype. The chain recombines TRBV12-3 or TRBV12-4 with TRBJ1-6; D ambiguous. V shed 6 bases and J shed 0 bases, with 6 bases lying between them. CDR3 size: 14 residues. CDR3 loop: CASSQYSYNSPLHF. Written as DNA, the CDR3 is TGTGCCAGCAGCCAGTACTCCTATAATTCACCCCTCCACTTT.

This clonotype was counted once. This chain connects TRBV7-9 to TRBJ1-6; D is unclear. V gave up 4 bases and J gave up 6 bases, with 10 bases separating them. Germline CDR1 SEHNR, CDR2 FQNEAQ (reference sequence). CDR3 length equals 14 residues. The CDR3 here is CASSSGLANSPLHF. CDR3 sequence (DNA): TGTGCCAGCAGCTCAGGACTAGCTAATTCACCCCTCCACTTT.

This clonotype was seen a few times. The chain employs TRBV20-1 and TRBJ2-5, with 7 bases that match TRBD1. The V gene end was trimmed by 3 bases and the J gene end by 5 bases; junction bases not matched to a gene: 6. This CDR3 comprises 13 residues. Germline CDR1 reads DFQATT; CDR2 reads SNEGSKA (reference sequence). The CDR3 loop reads CSASDRAEETQYF. DNA of the CDR3: TGCAGTGCTAGCGACAGGGCCGAGGAGACCCAGTACTTC.

The rearrangement joins TRBV20-1 to TRBJ2-1, with D perhaps matching TRBD2 (5 bases). Germline CDR1 DFQATT, CDR2 SNEGSKA (reference sequence). This CDR3 region has 12 residues. Trimming removed 2 bases from V and 12 bases from J, with 14 bases in between. The CDR3 DNA sequence: TGCAGTGCTAGATTGGCCCGGGGTGGGCAGTTCTTC. As protein: CSARLARGGQFF.

This sequence joins TRBV20-1 and TRBJ2-7, with 8 nucleotides matching TRBD2. This CDR3 is 13 amino acids long. The germline CDR1 and CDR2 sequences are DFQATT and SNEGSKA (reference sequence). V gave up 2 bases and J gave up 5 bases; unmatched junction bases: 5. DNA for the CDR3: TGCAGTGCTAGATCCCCGGGAGGGCACGAGCAGTACTTC. It translates to CSARSPGGHEQYF.

This sequence joins TRBV27 and TRBJ2-4; D not certain. CDR1 is MNHEY and CDR2 is SMNVEV in the germline V gene (reference sequence). The length of the CDR3 is 15 residues. Trimming removed 6 bases from V and 0 bases from J, with 12 bases in between. The CDR3 region is CASRRSLLAKNIQYF. Written as DNA, the CDR3 is TGTGCCAGCAGAAGATCCCTCCTAGCCAAAAACATTCAGTACTTC.

This CDR3 reads CASSLDFTYEQYF. CDR3 bases: TGTGCCAGCAGCTTGGACTTCACCTACGAGCAGTACTTC. This chain connects TRBV5-5 to TRBJ2-7, with D unclear. The CDR3 runs to 13 residues. The germline CDR1 and CDR2 sequences are SGHKS and YYEKEE (reference sequence). V was shortened by 0 bases and J by 2 bases, with 6 bases between the two germline ends.

The chain combines TRBV20-1 with TRBJ2-3; no reliable D call. V dropped 5 bases and J dropped 1 base, with 7 bases sitting between them. The length of the CDR3 is 12 residues. Germline values: CDR1 DFQATT, CDR2 SNEGSKA (reference sequence). The CDR3 region is CSAAPRTDTQYF. CDR3 nucleotide sequence: TGCAGTGCTGCGCCCCGCACAGATACGCAGTATTTT.

This chain joins TRBV27 and TRBJ2-7; maybe TRBD1 (6 bases). Trimming stripped 2 bases from V and 0 bases from J, with 14 bases between. The CDR3 loop spans 16 amino acids. The germline gives CDR1 MNHEY, CDR2 SMNVEV (reference sequence). The CDR3 nucleotides read TGTGCCAGCAGTTTAATGGCAGGGGCCAGCTCCTACGAGCAGTACTTC. Translation: CASSLMAGASSYEQYF.

This clonotype was picked up a small number of times. The chain has TRBV10-3 and TRBJ1-1, with D uncertain. Trimming shortened V by 5 bases and J by 1 base, and 11 bases separated the two germline ends. The CDR3 sequence is 14 residues long. Germline V lookup: CDR1 ENHRY, CDR2 SYGVKD. The CDR3 nucleotides read TGTGCCATCAGTCACCCGACGGCGAACACTGAAGCTTTCTTT. This codes for CAISHPTANTEAFF.

The J gene is TRBJ2-5, the V gene TRBV5-1; maybe TRBD2 (5 bases). The germline V gene encodes CDR1 SGHRS and CDR2 YFSETQ. V was clipped by 4 bases and J by 5 bases, with 21 bases between them. CDR3 length: 16 amino acids. In DNA form, the CDR3 reads TGCGCCAGCAGCGGAAGACGCTCACTTGGGGAGGAGACCCAGTACTTC. It specifies CASSGRRSLGEETQYF.

This clonotype was seen just once. The chain combines TRBV28 with TRBJ2-7; D uncertain. The germline V and J ends were trimmed by 3 bases and 0 bases, with 6 bases remaining between them. The CDR3 spans 13 residues. CDR1 is MDHEN, CDR2 SYDVKM, per germline. The CDR3 nucleotides read TGTGCCAGCAGTTTCAAGGTCTCCTACGAGCAGTACTTC. As protein: CASSFKVSYEQYF.

This clonotype was picked up a small number of times. The gene calls are TRBV13 and TRBJ2-3; D remains unclear. This CDR3 has 14 amino acids. The V and J ends lost 3 bases and 2 bases respectively, with 9 bases between them. Germline CDR1 reads PRHDT; CDR2 reads FYEKMQ (reference sequence). The DNA for the CDR3 is TGTGCCAGCAGCTTCGGGTCGAACACAGATACGCAGTATTTT. This encodes CASSFGSNTDTQYF.